These 12 T cell receptor beta chains originate from one sample sequenced in a study of shared clonotypes between healthy human individuals. Some clones are missing from TCRdb's copy, which holds only in-frame ones; the method was immunoSEQ multiplex PCR. The sample shows about 640,000 clones, 72% of them seen only once. Sequenced material: memory CD4+ T cells sorted from blood. Subset here: CD45RA-negative fraction. These receptors were taken from a woman aged 25 to 39 in good health.

A few counts support this clone. The sample carries other DNA sequences with the same CDR3. The chain uses TRBV2 and TRBJ2-7, with no clear D. Trimming pared 3 bases from V and 5 bases from J, leaving 5 bases between. CDR3 size: 11 residues. Germline-derived CDR1 and CDR2 are SNHLY and FYNNEI. CDR3 sequence reads: CASSEANEQYF. The CDR3 DNA follows: TGTGCCAGCAGTGAGGCCAACGAGCAGTACTTC.

V usage is TRBV4-2 and J usage is TRBJ2-1; D is undetermined. V lost 0 bases and J 5 bases, leaving 11 bases between the germline ends. Germline V CDR1 and CDR2: LGHNA, YNFKEQ. This CDR3 region has 15 residues. CDR3 coding DNA: TGTGCCAGCAGCCAAGACGGGTATACGAACAATGAGCAGTTCTTC. As protein: CASSQDGYTNNEQFF.

The V call is TRBV2, the J call TRBJ2-7; 10 bases agree with TRBD2. The CDR3 sequence is 14 residues long. V lost 7 bases, J lost 7 bases, and 10 bases stayed unmatched. Per germline, CDR1 SNHLY and CDR2 FYNNEI. The CDR3 nucleotides read TGTGCCAGCATGCGGCTAGCGGGAGCATTGGAGCAGTACTTC. Its translation is CASMRLAGALEQYF.

V gene TRBV25-1 combines with J gene TRBJ2-7; 8 bases agree with TRBD1. Losses at the gene ends were 4 bases for V and 5 bases for J; bases not matched to a gene: 16. The germline gives CDR1 MGHDK, CDR2 SYGVNS. The CDR3 has 17 residues. The CDR3 sequence is CASSGVPGGSEGHEQYF. CDR3 nucleotides: TGTGCCAGCAGTGGGGTGCCAGGGGGCTCAGAAGGGCACGAGCAGTACTTC.

This clone turned up a few times. The same CDR3 can be traced to other DNA sequences in this sample. The gene calls are TRBV30 and TRBJ1-5; D might be TRBD1 (5 bases). CDR1 GTSNPN and CDR2 SVGIG come from the germline V gene (reference sequence). Deletions cut 0 bases from V and 2 bases from J, with 8 bases between. The CDR3 totals 14 residues. The CDR3 nucleotides read TGTGCCTGGAGTGTCGGGGCAGGCAATCAGCCCCAGCATTTT. Residues: CAWSVGAGNQPQHF.

This chain links TRBV7-2 with TRBJ2-7; 9 nucleotides match TRBD1. After removal of 5 bases from V and 5 bases from J, the junction contained 10 bases not matched to a gene. This CDR3 has 15 residues. In germline, CDR1 is SGHTA, CDR2 FQGNSA. This chain's CDR3 is CASSPRGTGKNEQYF. CDR3 DNA sequence: TGTGCCAGCAGCCCGAGGGGGACAGGGAAGAACGAGCAGTACTTC.

As regards this clone: The same CDR3 can be traced to other DNA sequences in this sample. This chain joins TRBV6-1 and TRBJ1-1; 7 bases agree with TRBD1. Germline V gene data show CDR1 as MNHNS and CDR2 as SASEGT. The V gene end was trimmed by 8 bases and the J gene end by 0 bases; junction bases not matched to a gene: 3. The CDR3 covers 13 residues. CDR3 in DNA: TGTGCCAGCCGACAGGGTGTGAACACTGAAGCTTTCTTT. Its protein product is CASRQGVNTEAFF.

The CDR3 loop reads CASRLAETQYF. As DNA, the CDR3 is TGCGCCAGCAGACTAGCGGAGACCCAGTACTTC. The chain employs TRBV5-1 and TRBJ2-5; 7 bases are shared with TRBD2. The CDR3 runs to 11 residues. The V segment lost 5 bases and the J segment 5 bases; nucleotides outside the gene matches: 0. Per the germline V gene, CDR1 is SGHRS and CDR2 is YFSETQ.

This clone has at least ten counts. This sequence joins TRBV30 and TRBJ2-2; 11 positions match TRBD2. This CDR3 region has 17 residues. V was clipped by 3 bases and J by 5 bases; unmatched bases: 11. From germline, CDR1 is GTSNPN and CDR2 SVGIG (reference sequence). The CDR3 DNA sequence: TGTGCCTGGAGGGCTGATAGCGGGAGGGCCATAACCGGGGAGCTGTTTTTT. It encodes CAWRADSGRAITGELFF.

The chain recombines TRBV4-2 with TRBJ2-1; 12 bases match TRBD2. The CDR3 is 16 amino acids. With 0 bases clipped from V and 13 bases from J, the junction kept 10 bases outside the gene matches. The germline gives CDR1 LGHNA, CDR2 YNFKEQ. The DNA for the CDR3 is TGTGCCAGCAGCCAAGATCTAGCGGGAGGGCCCCGCCCCCAGTTCTTC. Its protein product is CASSQDLAGGPRPQFF.

The chain has TRBV6-1 and TRBJ1-5; D may be TRBD1 (5 bases). Germline V gene data show CDR1 as MNHNS and CDR2 as SASEGT. This CDR3 is built from 15 residues. Trimming took off 0 bases at V and 5 bases at J, with 11 bases between the two ends. CDR3 amino acids: CASSEAGVLHQPQHF. In DNA form, the CDR3 reads TGTGCCAGCAGTGAAGCAGGGGTTTTGCATCAGCCCCAGCATTTT.

This clone occurred many times. The chain recombines TRBV10-1 with TRBJ2-7, with 11 positions matching TRBD2. The V and J ends lost 2 bases and 10 bases, in that order; junction bases with no gene match: 4. The V gene's germline CDR1 is WNHNN and CDR2 SYGVQD (reference sequence). This CDR3 is built from 13 residues. CDR3 loop: CASSETLAGGQYF. The DNA of the CDR3 is TGCGCCAGCAGTGAGACCCTAGCGGGAGGTCAGTACTTC.